This T cell receptor beta chain was documented in a study of cytomegalovirus exposure and HLA in healthy donors (dated by TCRdb to 2015 to 2018). For context, the study as a whole: An earlier analysis of approximately 600 of the donors reported roughly 300 Gb of sequence data and 100 million to 140 million unique TCR beta sequences from 150 million to 200 million T cells. An early release that covered more than 550 HLA-typed donors contained about 300 gigabases of sequencing data and 70 million to 100 million unique TCR sequences. Of the approximately 400 genotyped donors, 65% to 90% fell in the genetic ancestry cluster associated with self-reported Caucasian donors. The aim of the study was to test whether cataloging public T cell receptors could identify signatures of past pathogen exposure. The T cell repertoires of several hundred subjects were profiled by immunosequencing and related to cytomegalovirus serostatus. Besides the first cohort of around 700 subjects, a separate validation cohort made up of roughly 130 different subjects was used. The study combined high-throughput TCR immunosequencing, statistical association of individual TCRs with disease status, and machine learning to predict cytomegalovirus infection status. In a later analysis, previously published TCR beta repertoires from 670 or so donors were re-analyzed and high-resolution HLA genotyping was added so that TCR occurrence patterns could be studied. Rather than using new phenotypic data, the later analysis identified candidate immune exposures from TCR beta sequences and from how often those sequences occurred across donors. In an earlier analysis of about 590 of the donors, high-throughput TCR beta sequencing was used to judge whether each TCR beta V gene segment behaved as functional or pseudogenic. Alongside the repertoire data, information on donor age, sex, ethnicity and CMV serostatus was compiled. In a later genetic analysis, genome-wide SNP genotypes for 398 of the 666 donors were used, and that subset was treated as a discovery cohort. All discovery cohort repertoires had been generated on a single sequencing platform. Both class I and class II loci were covered by HLA typing, at four-digit resolution. The number of donors typed differed by locus, with roughly 620-630 for A, B, C, DRB1 and DQB1, about 500 for DQA1, nearly 610 for DPA1, and some 470 for DPB1. Four to six DR-DQ haplotypes were handled as single units for association and clustering, since linkage in the cohort was strong. Across under 500 genotyped donors of the cohort, an average of about 200,000 unique TCR beta nucleotide sequences per donor were sequenced, and about a sixth of those sequences were non-productive. The research as a whole found: In a later analysis, some 18,000 TCR beta sequences were associated with specific HLA alleles at a false discovery rate of 0.05. According to a later genetic analysis, donors in an Asian-associated ancestry cluster had fewer N-insertions in productive TCRs than the approximately 650-donor mean. Assigning TCR associations to individual alleles was difficult when HLA alleles, especially DR and DQ, strongly co-occurred. The study listed approximately 150 TCR beta chains as associated with cytomegalovirus. It was suggested by the authors that the approach could potentially be generalized to other disease states and immunological phenotypes. In a later analysis, most CMV-associated TCR beta chains were found to appear HLA-restricted, with HLA associations seemingly driven largely by CMV exposure. According to a later analysis, parvovirus B19, influenza, CMV and Epstein-Barr virus appeared linked to several top co-occurrence clusters. Sequencing depth was assumed to be roughly uniform across donors in the presence/absence analyses, though that assumption may not hold. A further reported finding was that TCR beta sequences accurately predicted the HLA-A and HLA-B alleles for most subjects in the first cohort. According to a later analysis, TCR association rates differed among HLA loci, with DRB1 alleles showing the most associated TCRs and HLA-C alleles showing the fewest. Broadly in line with IMGT annotations, most TCR beta V segments showed up in productive rearrangements about 87% or about 30% of the time in an earlier analysis of roughly 590 of the donors. Linkage disequilibrium might explain the correlated functional status among segregating V segments, but an unknown experimental factor could not be ruled out. Only TCR beta chains were sequenced in this cohort, and the absence of alpha or paired-chain data limited detectable features. The 87-base-pair reads could not distinguish some IMGT-functional V segments, including TRBV6-2 and TRBV6-3, so those segments were excluded. The classifier was reported to diagnose cytomegalovirus status with high specificity and sensitivity in both the original cohort and the validation cohort. In vitro tests confirmed that a few of the cytomegalovirus-associated TCR beta chains recognize cytomegalovirus antigens. Immune exposure information for the cohort was limited to CMV serostatus. V-gene and J-gene trimming of TCR beta chains was associated with a missense DCLRE1C variant in a later genetic analysis, and the association was replicated in an independent cohort. In a later analysis, HLA-associated TCR beta chains showed more clonal expansion and lower generation probabilities than non-associated chains that were equally common. Because counts were too low, 15 to 20 rarely observed V segments, including chromosome 9 orphons, were excluded from the earlier analysis of 500 to 700 of the donors. Because HLA typing was missing for some donors at each locus, association tests included only the typed subset. While some public TCRs were present in many individuals, most TCR sequences turned up only very rarely across donors. The sequencing pipeline was judged likely to have produced a cluster of highly shared sequence variants as a technical artifact.

Measured from the cysteine to the phenylalanine, the CDR3 is 17 residues long. Only the CDR3 part of the read is kept: 51 bases, read in frame from the first base. The trim is 5 bases for V and 4 bases for J, with a gap of 24 bases between the germline ends. CDR1 and CDR2 (SGHTA, FQGNSA) derive from the germline V gene. The cohort was made up of approximately 670 healthy bone marrow donors. Cohort members were all nominally healthy when sampled, although unrecorded immune exposures were likely present. The donor tested CMV seropositive, placing the donor among the roughly 300 seropositive members of the cohort. Every donor gave a peripheral blood sample, and the peripheral blood mononuclear cells from that sample were used for TCR beta sequencing. The Qiagen DNeasy Blood Extraction Kit was used to extract genomic DNA from the blood cell samples. The library was obtained by the immunoSEQ multiplex PCR assay. For the multiplex PCR, a mixture combining 60 forward primers for TCR Vbeta segments and 13 reverse primers for TCR Jbeta segments was used. Amplification of the CDR3 region of rearranged TCR beta genes was performed with a multiplex PCR assay on genomic DNA. On the Illumina HiSeq System, the amplified TCR beta libraries were sequenced as 87-base-pair reads. The authors processed their data as follows. In a later analysis, roughly 80 million unique TCR beta chains were counted across the 650 to 700 repertoires, and around 10 million of these chains were shared by at least two donors. A nearest-neighbor algorithm error-corrected the raw reads and collapsed the reads into unique sequences, merging closely related sequences to remove PCR and sequencing errors. Alignment of CDR3 sequences to IMGT reference sequences was used to assign V, D and J gene segments. For a sequence to be retained, a match of at least six nucleotides to both a V gene segment and a J gene segment was required. A rearrangement was called productive if the CDR3 had no stop codons and remained in frame with V and J, and every other rearrangement was called non-productive. Following IMGT convention, CDR3 was defined as the stretch from the second conserved V-encoded cysteine up to the conserved J-encoded phenylalanine. The earlier analysis of roughly 590 of the donors excluded sequences that lacked an unambiguous match to a single V gene segment. An earlier analysis of a few hundred of the donors called V segments functional above 56.7% productive rearrangements and segregating when the between-donor standard deviation exceeded 5%. To diagnose cytomegalovirus status from the catalog of TCR beta chain sequences, a statistical classification framework was built. In a later analysis, TCR nucleotide sequences were compared against IMGT/GENE-DB human TR gene sequences so that V and J genes could be assigned. In a later analysis, CDR3 sequences and most-parsimonious VDJ recombination scenarios were assigned using the TCRdist pipeline. In a later analysis, each TCR beta chain was defined by its CDR3 amino acid sequence together with its V-gene family, and reads lacking a unique V-gene family were excluded. A later analysis removed 592 highly shared, low-generation-probability nucleotide sequences to deal with suspected cross-contamination and a sequencing artifact. In a later analysis, a clonal expansion index for each public chain was calculated from normalized within-repertoire ranks of inferred template counts. A later analysis computed generation probabilities with a VDJ recombination model fitted to out-of-frame rearrangements, and checked the results against IGoR. In a later analysis, TCR-TCR, TCR-HLA and TCR-CMV co-occurrence was scored with hypergeometric tests, and a repertoire-size bias correction was applied to TCR pairs. To estimate false discovery rates, a later analysis permuted the HLA or CMV assignments 20 times. In a later analysis, co-occurring TCRs were grouped using DBSCAN, and TCRdist sequence similarity was added for clustering within HLA-allele-positive subsets. Co-occurrence clustering excluded repertoires with fewer than 30,000 or more than 120,000 public chains, plus five with anomalous nucleotide sharing. TCRdb took over this immuneACCESS table, retaining in-frame rearrangements with V and J assigned. Such tables are incomplete; in checked studies, under half of the missing clones stem from an unresolved V gene, and the remainder is unexplained. The DNA gave D and trimming, while V, J and clone size come from that table. Present in this sample are about 190,000 clones, approximately 80% of which were seen just once. Around 3% of the sample goes to the ten largest clones.

This clone was picked up a small number of times. No antigen is known for it. Per-base qualities were not stored, and no clone one base away is much larger. Sample: PBMCs. The chain employs TRBV7-2 and TRBJ2-7; D gene: possibly TRBD2, on 7 matching bases. The clonotype was recovered from a woman in her forties or fifties in good health and CMV-seropositive. The CDR3 has the sequence CASSARGAATVGYEQYF. The DNA is TGTGCCAGCAGCGCTCGGGGGGCGGCGACCGTGGGGTACGAGCAGTACTTC.